This T cell receptor (beta chain) stems from a study of blood T cell repertoires in COVID-19. About the research overall: Whether acute or convalescent, the COVID-19 samples came from the United States, Italy and Spain. PBMCs, B-cell-depleted T cells, or T cells were the source of the cDNA or gDNA that made up the material.

Per the study methods: Estimation of nucleated cell counts relied on the amplification of reference gene primers. The repertoire was sequenced with immunoSEQ multiplex PCR; TCRdb's copy has only in-frame clones and lacks some. Clone size and V and J calls were adopted from that table, with D and trimming inferred from the DNA. The sample lists a few hundred thousand clones; approximately 85% were seen once. Germline lookup yields CDR1 MDHEN and CDR2 SYDVKM. The CDR3 sequence is 15 residues long. V was trimmed by 7 bases and J by 1 base, leaving 16 bases between them. This TCR was sampled from a man aged 50 to 60 who had recovered from COVID-19. This chain joins TRBV28 and TRBJ1-2; TRBD1 is a possible D gene (6 bases). Sequenced input: peripheral blood. This CDR3 reads CASNSPGTLNYGYTF. The CDR3 region has the DNA TGTGCCAGCAATTCTCCCGGGACACTTAACTATGGCTACACCTTC.